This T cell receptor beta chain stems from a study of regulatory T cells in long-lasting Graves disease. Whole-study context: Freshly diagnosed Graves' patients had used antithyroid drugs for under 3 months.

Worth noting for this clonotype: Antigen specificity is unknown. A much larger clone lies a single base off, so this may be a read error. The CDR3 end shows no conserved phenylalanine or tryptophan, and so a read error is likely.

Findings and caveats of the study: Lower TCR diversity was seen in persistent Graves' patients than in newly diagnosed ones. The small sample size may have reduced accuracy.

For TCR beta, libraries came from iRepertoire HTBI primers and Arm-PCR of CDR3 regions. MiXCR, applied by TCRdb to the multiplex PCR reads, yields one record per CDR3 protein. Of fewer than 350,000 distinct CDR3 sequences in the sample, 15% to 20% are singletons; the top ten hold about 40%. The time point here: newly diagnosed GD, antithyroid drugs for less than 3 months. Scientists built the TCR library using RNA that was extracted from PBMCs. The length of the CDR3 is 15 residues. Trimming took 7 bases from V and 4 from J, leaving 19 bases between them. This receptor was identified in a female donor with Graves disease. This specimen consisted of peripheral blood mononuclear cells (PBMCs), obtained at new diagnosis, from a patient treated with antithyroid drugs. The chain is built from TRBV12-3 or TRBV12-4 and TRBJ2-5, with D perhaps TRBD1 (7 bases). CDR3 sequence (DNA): TGTGCCAGCACTGAAGGCTCGGAGGGGGCAGAGACCCAGTACTCC. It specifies CASTEGSEGAETQYS.